This T cell receptor beta chain was identified in a study of regulatory T cells in long-lasting Graves disease. Findings and limits, study-wide: Limited sample numbers may have lowered accuracy.

Arm-PCR with iRepertoire HTBI primers amplified the CDR3 regions for these TCR beta libraries. From the multiplex PCR reads, TCRdb called clonotypes with MiXCR, one entry per CDR3 protein. The data contain under 500,000 distinct CDR3 sequences, less than 25% of them singletons. This clonotype was counted at least ten times. What it binds is unknown. Time point indicated: persistent/refractory GD, antithyroid drugs over 5 years with positive TRAb. The TCR library was made from RNA that had been extracted from PBMCs in TRIzol. This CDR3 contains 13 residues. Trimming cost V 4 bases and J 3 bases; bases outside gene matches: 2. The germline V gene has CDR1 SGHNT and CDR2 YYREEE (reference sequence).

J is TRBJ1-2 and V is TRBV5-4; 8 nucleotides agree with TRBD1. This clonotype originated in a female donor with Graves disease. The material sequenced was peripheral blood mononuclear cells (PBMCs), taken when the disease was refractory, from a patient treated with antithyroid drugs. CDR3 nucleotides: TGTGCCAGCAGCCCGACAGGGGACTATGGCTACACCTTC. The encoded protein is CASSPTGDYGYTF. Using reference TRBV5-4 and TRBJ1-2 for the parts outside the CDR3, the full variable domain is ETGVTQSPTHLIKTRGQQVTLRCSSQSGHNTVSWYQQALGQGPQFIFQYYREEENGRGNFPPRFSGLQFPNYSSELNVNALELDDSALYLCASSPTGDYGYTFGSGTRLTVV.